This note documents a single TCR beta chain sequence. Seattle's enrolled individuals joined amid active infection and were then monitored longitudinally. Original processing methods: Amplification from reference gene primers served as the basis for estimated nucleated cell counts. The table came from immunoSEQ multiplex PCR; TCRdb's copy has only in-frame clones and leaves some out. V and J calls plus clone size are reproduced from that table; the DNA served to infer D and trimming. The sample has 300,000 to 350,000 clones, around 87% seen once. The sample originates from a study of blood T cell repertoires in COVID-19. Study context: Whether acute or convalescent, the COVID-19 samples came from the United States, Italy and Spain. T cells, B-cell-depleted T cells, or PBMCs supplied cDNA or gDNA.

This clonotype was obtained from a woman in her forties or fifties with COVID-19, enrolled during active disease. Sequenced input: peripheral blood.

CDR3 loop: CASSIRGGGNQPQHF. DNA for the CDR3: TGTGCCAGTAGTATAAGAGGGGGGGGTAATCAGCCCCAGCATTTT. This chain joins TRBV19 and TRBJ1-5; D is possibly TRBD1 (6 bases). The CDR3 consists of 15 residues. Trimming removed 2 bases from V and 4 bases from J, with 12 bases in between. Looked up from germline, CDR1 is LNHDA and CDR2 is SQIVND (reference sequence).